This T cell receptor (beta chain) was captured by sequencing in a study of T cell responses to AZD1222 COVID-19 vaccine. About the study: The study pooled second doses at about 4 or about 12 weeks.

Comments on this clone: Its antigen remains unknown.

V was cut by 2 bases and J by 3 bases, with 14 bases left in between. The CDR3 runs 15 residues. The germline V gene encodes CDR1 SGHTA and CDR2 FQGTGA. Here immunoSEQ multiplex PCR was the method, and the copy in TCRdb shows in-frame clones only, minus some. The table records under 110,000 clones, around 90% of them present only once. General study points: The repertoires were collected only after the peak T cell response. Nearly half of the spike-specific TCRs reportedly recognize variant regions that carry no mutations. The sample set comprised mostly white British donors with more females, and clonal diversity was possibly underestimated.

The source material was peripheral blood, sampled on day 0 of AZD1222 vaccination. The chain combines TRBV7-3 with TRBJ2-7, with D perhaps given as TRBD1 or TRBD2 (6 bases each). This clonotype was obtained from an adult in good health. The CDR3 region has the DNA TGTGCCAGCAGCTTAGGGGGCGGAGGGGGCTACGAGCAGTACTTC. Its protein is CASSLGGGGGYEQYF.